This T cell receptor (beta chain) stems from a study of Graves' ophthalmopathy and Graves' hyperthyroidism. The CDR3 length is 12 residues. Germline V gene sequence: CDR1 ENHRY, CDR2 SYGVKD. Amplification of TCR beta CDR3 regions used RNA transcripts. First-round RT-PCR relied on HTBI primers, and a second-round multiplex PCR came next. A single record per CDR3 protein comes from TCRdb applying MiXCR to the multiplex PCR reads. Of 740,000 or so distinct CDR3 sequences listed, roughly 41% were seen once; the top ten hold 35% to 55%. About this clonotype itself: At one end the junction does not follow the germline gene, possibly because of a read error.

CAS ≥3, NOSPECS ≥4, moderate-to-severe activity and duration under 3 months marked donors with ophthalmopathy. Material for sequencing was peripheral blood. The receptor was isolated from an adult man with Graves' ophthalmopathy. This chain links TRBV10-3 with TRBJ1-1; D is unclear. CDR3 protein: CASSSRTSEAFF. The DNA of the CDR3 is TGTGCCAGCAGTTCGAGGACCAGTGAAGCTTTCTTT.